Here is one T cell receptor (beta chain) with its context. Its antigen remains unidentified. Each participant gave 9.5 to 10 milliliters of peripheral blood. The sample belongs to a study of type 1 and type 2 diabetes patients. Study context: Donors were type 1 diabetes, type 2 diabetes, or nondiabetic controls. Magnetic bead positive selection isolated CD4+ or CD8+ T cells from PBMCs.

Genomic DNA was the PCR template. Amplification of the beta chain CDR3 used 30 forward and 13 reverse multiplex primers. TCRdb independently ran MiXCR on the multiplex PCR reads; one entry per CDR3 protein. Among 250,000 or so distinct CDR3 sequences listed, more than 40% were seen once. Germline lookup yields CDR1 WSHSY and CDR2 SAAADI. Trimming removed 6 bases from V and 5 bases from J; junction bases left unmatched: 12. The CDR3 is 15 residues long. Study-wide findings and caveats: Age and gender were not matched between study groups, possibly biasing interpretation.

What was sequenced was peripheral blood mononuclear cells (PBMCs). This clonotype originated in a man younger than 35 with type 2 diabetes. The chain joins TRBV10-2 to TRBJ1-1, with 7 bases identical to TRBD1. The CDR3 reads CASSQAPAGGTEAFF. CDR3 DNA sequence: TGCGCCAGCAGCCAAGCCCCGGCAGGGGGGACTGAAGCTTTCTTT.